This entry is about one T cell receptor beta chain. The sample originates from a study of blood T cell repertoires in COVID-19. Across the whole study: Acute-phase and convalescent COVID-19 samples originated in the United States, Italy and Spain. Nucleic acid was either cDNA or gDNA, and it came from T cells, B-cell-depleted T cells, or PBMCs.

How the authors handled the data: Nucleated cell number was recorded as an estimate derived from reference gene primer amplification. Profiling relied on immunoSEQ multiplex PCR, and the TCRdb table lists in-frame clones only, not all of them. The V and J calls and the clone size are those of that table, but D and trimming were determined from the DNA. Among about 260,000 clones listed, roughly nine tenths were seen once. Germline-derived CDR1 and CDR2 are KGHDR and SFDVKD. V lost 4 bases to trimming and J lost 7 bases, with 10 bases between them. The length of the CDR3 is 13 residues. This sequence originates from a man between 18 and 35 years old with active or convalescent COVID-19. Sequencing used peripheral blood. The rearrangement links TRBV24-1 to TRBJ2-1; D unclear. The CDR3 nucleotides read TGTGCCACCAGTGACATTAGTGTTAATGAGCAGTTCTTC. This translates into CATSDISVNEQFF.